This T cell receptor beta chain was captured in a study of Ad26.COV2.S vaccination and SARS-CoV-2 variants. Overall study context: The donor participated in the COV1001 trial, in its Ad26.COV2.S arm. The vaccine Ad26.COV2.S was put into the muscle once, or twice with 56 days between.

V was trimmed by 6 bases and J by 1 base, leaving 9 bases between them. Germline V gives CDR1 SNHLY, CDR2 FYNNEI. The CDR3 has 13 residues. Notes on this clone: What it binds is not known.

Measured with immunoSEQ multiplex PCR; TCRdb has only the in-frame clones, and not every one. In the table there are hundreds of thousands of clones, approximately 85% of which are singletons. The sample's treatment: roughly 19 received Ad26.COV2.S at low or high dose, single or two shots; about 5 received placebo; per-sample allocation not given. Samples were taken on day 63 after the first vaccine or placebo injection. As its vector, the vaccine had Ad26, which expressed Wuhan-strain SARS-CoV-2 spike. Study-wide results and limits: Researchers reported similar non-spike TCR breadth in vaccine and placebo recipients.

Source: peripheral blood, taken in a trial of Ad26.COV2.S vaccine versus placebo. The rearrangement links TRBV2 to TRBJ2-5; the D is unclear. This clonotype was sampled from a person aged 18-60 years who received the Ad26.COV2.S COVID-19 vaccine or a placebo. The CDR3 DNA follows: TGTGCCAGCAGGGGCAGGCTCCAAGAGACCCAGTACTTC. Its translation: CASRGRLQETQYF.